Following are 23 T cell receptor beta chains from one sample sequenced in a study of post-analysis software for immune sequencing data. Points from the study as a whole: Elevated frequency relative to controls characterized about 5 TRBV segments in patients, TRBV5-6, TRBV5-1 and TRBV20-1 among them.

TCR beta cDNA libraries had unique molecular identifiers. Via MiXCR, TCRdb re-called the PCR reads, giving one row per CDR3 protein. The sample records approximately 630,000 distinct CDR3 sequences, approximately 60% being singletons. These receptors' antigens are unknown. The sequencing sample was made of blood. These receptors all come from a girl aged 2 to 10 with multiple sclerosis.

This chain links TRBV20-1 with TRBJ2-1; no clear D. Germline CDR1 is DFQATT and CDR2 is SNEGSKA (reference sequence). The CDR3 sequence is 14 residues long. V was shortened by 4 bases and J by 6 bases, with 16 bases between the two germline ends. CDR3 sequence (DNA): TGCAGTGCTATTCTTCCCGGCGGTAGCAATGAGCAGTTCTTC. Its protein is CSAILPGGSNEQFF.

CDR3 region: CATSRAGQDQETQYF. The CDR3 DNA follows: TGTGCCACCAGCAGAGCGGGGCAGGACCAAGAGACCCAGTACTTC. The V and J genes are TRBV15 and TRBJ2-5, with D perhaps TRBD1 or TRBD2 (5 bases each). V shed 1 base and J shed 0 bases, with 9 bases lying between them. Germline CDR1 is LNHNV and CDR2 is YYDKDF (reference sequence). The CDR3 has 15 amino acids.

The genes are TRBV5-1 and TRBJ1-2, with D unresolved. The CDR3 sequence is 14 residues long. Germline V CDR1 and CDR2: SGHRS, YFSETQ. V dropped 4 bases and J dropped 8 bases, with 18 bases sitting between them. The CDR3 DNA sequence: TGCGCCAGCAGCCGGGAAATGGCCGACTTAGGCTACACCTTC. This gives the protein CASSREMADLGYTF.

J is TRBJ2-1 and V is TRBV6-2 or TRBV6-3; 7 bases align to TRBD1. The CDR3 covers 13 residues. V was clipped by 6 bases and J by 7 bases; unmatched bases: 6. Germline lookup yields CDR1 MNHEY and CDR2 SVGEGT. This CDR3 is CASRPQGTNEQFF. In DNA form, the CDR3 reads TGTGCCAGCAGACCACAGGGGACGAATGAGCAGTTCTTC.

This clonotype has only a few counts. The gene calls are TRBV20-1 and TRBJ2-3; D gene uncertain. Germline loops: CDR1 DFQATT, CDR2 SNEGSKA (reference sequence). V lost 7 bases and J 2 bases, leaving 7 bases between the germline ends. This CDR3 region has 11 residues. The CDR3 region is CSGLFTDTQYF. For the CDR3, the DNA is TGCAGTGGACTGTTCACAGATACGCAGTATTTT.

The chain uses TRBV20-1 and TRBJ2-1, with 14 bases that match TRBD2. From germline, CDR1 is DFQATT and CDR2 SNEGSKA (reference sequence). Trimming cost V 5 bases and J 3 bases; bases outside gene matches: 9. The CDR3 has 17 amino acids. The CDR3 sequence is CSARRLAGGPDYNEQFF. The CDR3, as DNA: TGCAGTGCTCGACGACTAGCGGGAGGGCCAGACTACAATGAGCAGTTCTTC.

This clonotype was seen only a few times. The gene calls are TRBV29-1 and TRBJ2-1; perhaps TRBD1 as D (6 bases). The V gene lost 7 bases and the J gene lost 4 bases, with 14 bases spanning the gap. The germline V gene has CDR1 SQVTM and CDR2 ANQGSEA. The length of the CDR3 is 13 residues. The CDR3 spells CSAHPGDYNEQFF. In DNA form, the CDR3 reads TGCAGCGCCCATCCAGGGGATTACAATGAGCAGTTCTTC.

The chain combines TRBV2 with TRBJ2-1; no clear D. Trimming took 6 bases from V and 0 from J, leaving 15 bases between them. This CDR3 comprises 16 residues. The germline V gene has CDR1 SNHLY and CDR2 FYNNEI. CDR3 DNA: TGTGCCAGCAGGGGTATAACGAAGAGCTCCTACAATGAGCAGTTCTTC. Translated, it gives CASRGITKSSYNEQFF. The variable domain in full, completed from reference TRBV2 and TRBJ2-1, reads EPEVTQTPSHQVTQMGQEVILRCVPISNHLYFYWYRQILGQKVEFLVSFYNNEISEKSEIFDDQFSVERPDGSNFTLKIRSTKLEDSAMYFCASRGITKSSYNEQFFGPGTRLTVL.

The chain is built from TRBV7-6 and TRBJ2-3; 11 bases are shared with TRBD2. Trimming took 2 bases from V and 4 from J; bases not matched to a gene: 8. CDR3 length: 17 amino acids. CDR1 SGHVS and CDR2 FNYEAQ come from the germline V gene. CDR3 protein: CASSLPSGGRGADTQYF. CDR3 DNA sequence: TGTGCCAGCAGCTTACCTAGCGGGGGGAGAGGGGCAGATACGCAGTATTTT.

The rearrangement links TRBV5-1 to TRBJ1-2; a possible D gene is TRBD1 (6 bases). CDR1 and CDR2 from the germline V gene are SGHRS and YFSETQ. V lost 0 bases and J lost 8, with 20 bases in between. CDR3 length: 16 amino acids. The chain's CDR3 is CASSLVVDSGLRGYTF. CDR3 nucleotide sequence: TGCGCCAGCAGCTTGGTTGTGGACAGTGGCTTGAGGGGCTACACCTTC. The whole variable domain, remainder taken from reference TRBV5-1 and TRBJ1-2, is KAGVTQTPRYLIKTRGQQVTLSCSPISGHRSVSWYQQTPGQGLQFLFEYFSETQRNKGNFPGRFSGRQFSNSRSEMNVSTLELGDSALYLCASSLVVDSGLRGYTFGSGTRLTVV.

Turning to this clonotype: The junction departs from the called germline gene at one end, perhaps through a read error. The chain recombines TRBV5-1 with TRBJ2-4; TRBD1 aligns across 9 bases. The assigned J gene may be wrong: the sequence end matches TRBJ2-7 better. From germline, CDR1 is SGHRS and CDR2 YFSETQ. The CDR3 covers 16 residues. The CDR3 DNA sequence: TGCGCCGGCAGCCTTGGCCGGGACAGGGCGATCTACGAGCAGTACTTC. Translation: CAGSLGRDRAIYEQYF.

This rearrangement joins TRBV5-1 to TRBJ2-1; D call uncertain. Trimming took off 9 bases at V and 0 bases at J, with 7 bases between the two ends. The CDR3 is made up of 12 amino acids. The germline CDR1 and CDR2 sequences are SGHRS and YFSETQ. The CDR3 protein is CATGTSYNEQFF. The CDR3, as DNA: TGCGCCACCGGAACCTCCTACAATGAGCAGTTCTTC.

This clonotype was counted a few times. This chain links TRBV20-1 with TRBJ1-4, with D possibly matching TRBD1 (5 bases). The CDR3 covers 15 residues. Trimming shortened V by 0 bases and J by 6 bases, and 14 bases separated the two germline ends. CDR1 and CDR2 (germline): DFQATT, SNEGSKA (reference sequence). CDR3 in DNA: TGCAGTGCTAGAGACAGGGTTGGTGGGCATGAAAAACTGTTTTTT. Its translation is CSARDRVGGHEKLFF.

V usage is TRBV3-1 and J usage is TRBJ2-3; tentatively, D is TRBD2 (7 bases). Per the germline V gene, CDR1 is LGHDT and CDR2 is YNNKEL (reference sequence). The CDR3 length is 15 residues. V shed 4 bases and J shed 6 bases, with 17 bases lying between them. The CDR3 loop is CASSPRGGAADTQYF. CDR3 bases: TGTGCCAGCAGCCCCAGAGGGGGGGCCGCGGATACGCAGTATTTT.

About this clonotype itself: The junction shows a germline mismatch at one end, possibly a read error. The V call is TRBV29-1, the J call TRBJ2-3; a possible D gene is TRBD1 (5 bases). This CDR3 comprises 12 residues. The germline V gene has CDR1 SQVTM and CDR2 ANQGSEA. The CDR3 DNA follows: TGCAGTGTGAAGGACGTCACAGGTACGCAGTATTTT. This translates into CSVKDVTGTQYF.

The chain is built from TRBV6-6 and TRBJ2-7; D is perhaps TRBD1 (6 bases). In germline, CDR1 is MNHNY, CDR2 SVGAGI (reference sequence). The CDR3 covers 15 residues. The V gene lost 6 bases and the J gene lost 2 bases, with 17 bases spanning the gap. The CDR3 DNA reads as TGTGCCAGCAGGGCACAGGGATCACCCGCCTACGAGCAGTACTTC. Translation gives CASRAQGSPAYEQYF.

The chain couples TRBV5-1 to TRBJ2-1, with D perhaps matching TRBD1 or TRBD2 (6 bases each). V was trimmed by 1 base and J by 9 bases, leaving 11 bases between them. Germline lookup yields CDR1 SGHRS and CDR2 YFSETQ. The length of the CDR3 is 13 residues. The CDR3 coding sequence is TGCGCCAGCAGCTTGCTCCCGGGGGCTGAGCAGTTCTTC. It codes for CASSLLPGAEQFF.

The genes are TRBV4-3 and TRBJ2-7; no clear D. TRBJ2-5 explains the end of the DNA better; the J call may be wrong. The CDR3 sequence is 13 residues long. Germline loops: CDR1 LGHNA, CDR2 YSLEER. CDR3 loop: CASSQDKWETQYF. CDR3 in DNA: TGCGCCAGCAGCCAAGATAAGTGGGAGACCCAGTACTTC.

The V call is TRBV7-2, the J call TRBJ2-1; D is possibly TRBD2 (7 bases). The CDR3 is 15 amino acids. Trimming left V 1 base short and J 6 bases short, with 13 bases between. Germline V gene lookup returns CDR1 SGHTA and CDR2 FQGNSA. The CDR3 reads CASSLVGGGFNEQFF. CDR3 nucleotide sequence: TGTGCCAGCAGCTTAGTAGGGGGGGGTTTCAATGAGCAGTTCTTC.

The CDR3 reads CASSVTSGSFNEQFF. In DNA form, the CDR3 reads TGTGCCAGCAGCGTTACTAGCGGGAGCTTCAATGAGCAGTTCTTC. This chain links TRBV9 with TRBJ2-1, with 11 bases that match TRBD2. Germline V gene data show CDR1 as SGDLS and CDR2 as YYNGEE. V gave up 2 bases and J gave up 6 bases; unmatched junction bases: 4. This CDR3 spans 15 amino acids. Combining the CDR3 with reference TRBV9 and TRBJ2-1 gives the whole variable domain DSGVTQTPKHLITATGQRVTLRCSPRSGDLSVYWYQQSLDQGLQFLIQYYNGEERAKGNILERFSAQQFPDLHSELNLSSLELGDSALYFCASSVTSGSFNEQFFGPGTRLTVL.

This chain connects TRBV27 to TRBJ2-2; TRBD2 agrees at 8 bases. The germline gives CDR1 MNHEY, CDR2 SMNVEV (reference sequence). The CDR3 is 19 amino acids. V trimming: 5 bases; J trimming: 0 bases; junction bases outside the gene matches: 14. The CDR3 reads CASSPAGVAGTANTGELFF. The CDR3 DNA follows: TGTGCCAGCAGTCCCGCCGGGGTAGCGGGGACCGCGAACACCGGGGAGCTGTTTTTT.

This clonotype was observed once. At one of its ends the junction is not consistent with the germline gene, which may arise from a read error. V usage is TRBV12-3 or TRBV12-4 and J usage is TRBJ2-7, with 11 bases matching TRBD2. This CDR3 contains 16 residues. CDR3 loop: CASSLSLAGGSCEQYF. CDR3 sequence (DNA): TGTGCCAGCAGTTTATCCCTAGCGGGAGGATCCTGCGAGCAGTACTTC.

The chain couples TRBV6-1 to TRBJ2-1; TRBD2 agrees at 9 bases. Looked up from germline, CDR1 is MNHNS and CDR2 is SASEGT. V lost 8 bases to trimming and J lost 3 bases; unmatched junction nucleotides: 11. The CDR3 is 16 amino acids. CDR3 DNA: TGTGCCAGCTCTACCTTCCTAGCGGGGAACTACAATGAGCAGTTCTTC. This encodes CASSTFLAGNYNEQFF.